This TCR beta chain was found in a study of blood T cell repertoires in COVID-19. In the original workflow: Amplification from reference gene primers served as the basis for estimated nucleated cell counts. The repertoire was sequenced with immunoSEQ multiplex PCR; TCRdb's copy has only in-frame clones and lacks some. That table gives V, J and clone size, and the DNA gave D and trimming. Counted here are 200,000 to 300,000 clones, about four fifths occurring once; the ten biggest clones make up about 9.5%. Germline loops: CDR1 MNHEY, CDR2 SMNVEV (reference sequence). Trimming pared 6 bases from V and 1 base from J, leaving 8 bases between. The CDR3 is made up of 13 amino acids.

The TCR originated in an elderly woman with acute or convalescent COVID-19. The specimen was peripheral blood. V and J are TRBV27 and TRBJ2-3, with D perhaps TRBD2 (6 bases). The CDR3 loop reads CASSRRGTDTQYF. The CDR3 bases are TGTGCCAGCAGCCGGAGGGGCACAGATACGCAGTATTTT.